A single sample is the source of the 29 T cell receptor beta chains below, sequenced in a study of T cells in Graves' hyperthyroidism and ophthalmopathy. Amplified TCR beta CDR3 regions derived from RNA transcripts. HTBI primers were employed in a first-round RT-PCR of the TCR CDR3. Via MiXCR, TCRdb re-called the multiplex PCR reads, giving one row per CDR3 protein. The data contain a few hundred thousand distinct CDR3 sequences, 15% to 18% of them singletons. Sequenced sample: blood. These receptors were collected from a woman aged 30 to 39 with Graves' hyperthyroidism.

The sample holds a few counts of this clonotype. The rearrangement uses TRBV19 and TRBJ2-1; 12 bases map to TRBD2. Per germline, CDR1 LNHDA and CDR2 SQIVND (reference sequence). Trimming took 3 bases from V and 8 from J; bases not matched to a gene: 5. The CDR3 consists of 15 residues. CDR3 protein: CASSIGLAGRDEQFF. In DNA form, the CDR3 reads TGTGCCAGTAGTATTGGACTAGCGGGAAGGGATGAGCAGTTCTTC.

This clonotype was picked up many times. The CDR3 loop is CASSLRSGTQNTEAFF. CDR3 in DNA: TGTGCCAGCAGCCTTAGGTCCGGGACCCAGAACACTGAAGCTTTCTTT. This sequence joins TRBV3-1 and TRBJ1-1, with a tentative D call TRBD1 (5 bases). Trimming cost V 4 bases and J 1 base, with 16 bases left between them. CDR1 and CDR2 (germline): LGHDT, YNNKEL (reference sequence). The CDR3 totals 16 residues.

The CDR3 loop is CASSLDPPVLFF. CDR3 in DNA: TGTGCCAGCAGCTTAGACCCCCCGGTGCTGTTTTTT. V usage is TRBV7-2 and J usage is TRBJ2-2; D gene ambiguous. Per germline, CDR1 SGHTA and CDR2 FQGNSA. The V end was cut by 1 base, the J end by 13 bases, with 10 bases between. The CDR3 has 12 amino acids.

This clonotype was detected ten times or more. This sequence joins TRBV20-1 and TRBJ2-5, with 9 bases aligning to TRBD1. Germline V gene lookup returns CDR1 DFQATT and CDR2 SNEGSKA (reference sequence). V gave up 3 bases and J gave up 4 bases; unmatched junction bases: 9. The length of the CDR3 is 15 residues. CDR3 amino acids: CSARGRDRDAETQYF. CDR3 in DNA: TGCAGTGCTAGGGGCCGGGACAGGGACGCAGAGACCCAGTACTTC.

V and J are TRBV4-1 and TRBJ2-5; TRBD2 agrees at 10 bases. The CDR3 runs to 17 residues. Germline V gene lookup returns CDR1 MGHRA and CDR2 YSYEKL. V shed 1 base and J 3 bases; nucleotides not matched to a gene: 8. This chain's CDR3 is CASSQGGTTSGKETQYF. The CDR3 coding sequence is TGCGCCAGCAGCCAAGGGGGCACAACTAGCGGGAAAGAGACCCAGTACTTC.

This clonotype was observed many times. This chain joins TRBV10-3 and TRBJ2-3; 9 bases map to TRBD2. The germline V gene has CDR1 ENHRY and CDR2 SYGVKD. The CDR3 totals 18 residues. Trimming at V came to 2 bases and at J to 0 bases, leaving 9 bases not matched to a gene. Here the CDR3 DNA reads TGTGCCATCAGTGAGAGGCGGGAGGGCCGGGGTAGCACAGATACGCAGTATTTT. This encodes CAISERREGRGSTDTQYF.

This clonotype has just a few counts. V and J are TRBV5-1 and TRBJ2-5; 11 positions agree with TRBD2. The CDR3 loop spans 17 amino acids. With V trimmed by 0 bases and J by 4 bases, 8 bases remained unmatched. Per germline, CDR1 SGHRS and CDR2 YFSETQ. The CDR3 loop is CASSLVLAGGSGETQYF. As DNA, the CDR3 is TGCGCCAGCAGCTTGGTGTTAGCGGGAGGGTCAGGAGAGACCCAGTACTTC.

In this sample, this clonotype turned up a few times. The rearrangement uses TRBV4-1 and TRBJ2-7, with 9 bases matching TRBD1. In germline, CDR1 is MGHRA, CDR2 YSYEKL. This CDR3 comprises 15 residues. J gave up 3 bases and V 0 bases, and 3 bases lay outside the gene matches. DNA for the CDR3: TGCGCCAGCAGCCAAGAATGGGACAGGGTCTACGAGCAGTACTTC. It specifies CASSQEWDRVYEQYF.

This clonotype was recorded at least ten times. The chain joins TRBV28 to TRBJ2-1, with unresolved D. This CDR3 comprises 13 residues. V was shortened by 1 base and J by 12 bases, with 13 bases between the two germline ends. Germline assignment: CDR1 MDHEN and CDR2 SYDVKM. The CDR3 DNA reads as TGTGCCAGCAGTTTATTCTCGCTGTTGCGGCAGTTCTTC. Translation gives CASSLFSLLRQFF.

This clonotype was counted many times. The V gene is TRBV7-9, the J gene TRBJ1-4; the D is unclear. The length of the CDR3 is 15 residues. V was pared by 1 base and J by 5 bases, with 11 bases between. Per the germline V gene, CDR1 is SEHNR and CDR2 is FQNEAQ (reference sequence). The CDR3 protein is CASSLVGSKNEKLFF. Written as DNA, the CDR3 is TGTGCCAGCAGCTTAGTTGGCAGTAAGAATGAAAAACTGTTTTTT.

This clonotype was found a few times. J is TRBJ2-1 and V is TRBV20-1; 11 bases agree with TRBD2. Per germline, CDR1 DFQATT and CDR2 SNEGSKA (reference sequence). The CDR3 has 14 residues. With V trimmed by 5 bases and J by 7 bases, 7 bases remained unmatched. CDR3 amino acids: CSASGTSGFNEQFF. DNA for the CDR3: TGCAGTGCTTCCGGGACTAGCGGATTTAATGAGCAGTTCTTC.

This clonotype has ten or more counts. This chain uses TRBV18 with TRBJ2-6; D uncertain. V was pared by 5 bases and J by 0 bases, with 8 bases between. The CDR3 covers 15 residues. Germline V lookup: CDR1 KGHSH, CDR2 LQKENI. CDR3 DNA sequence: TGTGCCAGCTCATTTCCAGCCTCTGGGGCCAACGTCCTGACTTTC. Its translation is CASSFPASGANVLTF.

This clonotype was seen at least ten times. The CDR3 here is CAWRRGQHTEAFF. CDR3 DNA: TGTGCCTGGAGGAGGGGGCAGCACACTGAAGCTTTCTTT. The chain has TRBV30 and TRBJ1-1, with 7 bases aligning to TRBD1. J lost 3 bases, V lost 3 bases, and 4 bases had no gene match. Germline values: CDR1 GTSNPN, CDR2 SVGIG (reference sequence). The CDR3 consists of 13 residues.

This clonotype was counted many times. The CDR3 region is CASSEYSGSSATQYF. Written as DNA, the CDR3 is TGTGCCAGCAGTGAGTATAGCGGGAGTTCAGCGACCCAGTACTTC. V and J are TRBV6-1 and TRBJ2-5; 9 bases are a match to TRBD2. V gave up 3 bases and J gave up 7 bases; unmatched junction bases: 9. This CDR3 has 15 amino acids. Per germline, CDR1 MNHNS and CDR2 SASEGT.

The rearrangement joins TRBV3-1 to TRBJ2-6; perhaps TRBD1 as D (6 bases). There are 19 residues in the CDR3. V dropped 4 bases and J dropped 2 bases, with 21 bases sitting between them. Germline V CDR1 and CDR2: LGHDT, YNNKEL (reference sequence). The CDR3 DNA follows: TGTGCCAGCAGCCTAACCGGTACCAGGGGCGGAACTGGGGCCAACGTCCTGACTTTC. Translation: CASSLTGTRGGTGANVLTF.

The chain carries TRBV11-2 and TRBJ2-1, with 9 nucleotides matching TRBD1. Germline assignment: CDR1 SGHAT and CDR2 FQNNGV. This CDR3 comprises 17 residues. V dropped 4 bases and J dropped 7; count of bases not matched to a gene: 14. The CDR3 sequence: CASSSDIRDRAVNEQFF. As DNA, the CDR3 is TGTGCCAGCAGCTCAGACATCCGGGACAGGGCGGTAAATGAGCAGTTCTTC.

In its sample, this clonotype was seen many times. In DNA, the CDR3 is TGCAGTGCTAGTGTGGGGCTCGAGACCCAGTACTTC. This gives the protein CSASVGLETQYF. V is TRBV20-1 and J is TRBJ2-5; a weak D match, TRBD1 (5 bases). The CDR3 covers 12 residues. Looked up from germline, CDR1 is DFQATT and CDR2 is SNEGSKA (reference sequence). Trimming left V 3 bases short and J 5 bases short, with 10 bases between.

The V call is TRBV11-3, the J call TRBJ2-2; D is undetermined. The CDR3 extends over 14 amino acids. The germline V gene encodes CDR1 SGHNT and CDR2 YENEEA. Trimming took 6 bases from V and 1 from J, leaving 9 bases between them. The CDR3 nucleotides are TGTGCCAGCAGTCCACGTCGGAACACCGGGGAGCTGTTTTTT. Its translation is CASSPRRNTGELFF.

This clonotype was seen ten or more times. This chain joins TRBV2 and TRBJ1-3, with TRBD1 as a possible D gene (5 bases). Trimming took off 6 bases at V and 0 bases at J, with 9 bases between the two ends. CDR1 and CDR2 from the germline V gene are SNHLY and FYNNEI. The CDR3 contains 14 residues. CDR3 loop: CASRGTRSGNTIYF. DNA of the CDR3: TGTGCCAGCAGGGGGACTCGCTCTGGAAACACCATATATTTT.

This clonotype was detected a few times. The V call is TRBV7-9, the J call TRBJ2-7, with 7 bases aligning to TRBD2. With 1 base clipped from V and 3 bases from J, the junction kept 9 bases outside the gene matches. Germline assignment: CDR1 SEHNR and CDR2 FQNEAQ (reference sequence). CDR3 length equals 16 residues. CDR3 sequence: CASSLEPVAGNYEQYF. The CDR3 DNA is TGTGCCAGCAGCTTAGAACCCGTAGCGGGCAACTACGAGCAGTACTTC.

This clonotype was seen repeatedly, ten times or more. The rearrangement links TRBV29-1 to TRBJ2-1; D not certain. Germline V gives CDR1 SQVTM, CDR2 ANQGSEA. The CDR3 consists of 12 residues. Trimming cost V 6 bases and J 5 bases, with 11 bases left between them. CDR3 DNA: TGCAGCGTCCGCAAAGCTAACAATGAGCAGTTCTTC. Amino acids: CSVRKANNEQFF.

This clonotype was detected many times. The chain combines TRBV7-2 with TRBJ1-2, with D possibly matching TRBD1 (5 bases). V was cut by 4 bases and J by 8 bases, with 17 bases left in between. CDR3 length: 14 residues. Germline V gene data show CDR1 as SGHTA and CDR2 as FQGNSA. CDR3 sequence: CASSSKAAGTGYTF. The CDR3 bases are TGTGCCAGCAGCTCAAAGGCGGCAGGGACCGGCTACACCTTC.

This clonotype showed up many times. J is TRBJ2-7 and V is TRBV28; 14 nucleotides line up with TRBD2. J was trimmed by 2 bases and V by 6 bases; bases with no gene match: 6. The CDR3 extends over 16 amino acids. Per the germline V gene, CDR1 is MDHEN and CDR2 is SYDVKM. The CDR3 here is CASRTSGRAVAYEQYF. CDR3 bases: TGTGCCAGCAGGACTAGCGGGAGGGCCGTTGCCTACGAGCAGTACTTC.

About this clonotype: The junction departs from the called germline gene at one end, perhaps through a read error. This sequence joins TRBV20-1 and TRBJ1-1; 7 bases fit TRBD1. Per the germline V gene, CDR1 is DFQATT and CDR2 is SNEGSKA (reference sequence). The CDR3 runs to 13 residues. This chain's CDR3 is CSARESGTVEAFF. The CDR3 coding sequence is TGCAGTGCTAGAGAAAGCGGGACAGTTGAAGCCTTCTTT.

This chain connects TRBV27 to TRBJ1-1, with 11 bases matching TRBD1. CDR1 and CDR2 from the germline V gene are MNHEY and SMNVEV (reference sequence). The CDR3 consists of 15 residues. The ends lost 6 bases at V and 3 bases at J; junction bases unmatched: 6. DNA for the CDR3: TGTGCCAGCAGGCTTGGGACAGGGGGGGACACTGAAGCTTTCTTT. This codes for CASRLGTGGDTEAFF.

This rearrangement joins TRBV7-2 to TRBJ2-1; 11 positions match TRBD2. In germline, CDR1 is SGHTA, CDR2 FQGNSA. With V trimmed by 5 bases and J by 6 bases, 9 bases remained unmatched. The CDR3 is 16 residues long. This CDR3 reads CASSNRLAGTFNEQFF. In nucleotides, the CDR3 is TGTGCCAGCAGCAATCGACTAGCGGGAACTTTCAATGAGCAGTTCTTC.

This clonotype turned up a few times. V gene TRBV15 combines with J gene TRBJ1-3; D gene ambiguous. CDR1 is LNHNV and CDR2 is YYDKDF in the germline V gene (reference sequence). V shed 2 bases and J shed 2 bases, with 10 bases lying between them. CDR3 length equals 15 residues. Here the CDR3 reads CATSRSFGPGNTIYF. CDR3 nucleotides: TGTGCCACCAGCAGAAGCTTCGGGCCTGGAAACACCATATATTTT.

V gene TRBV20-1 combines with J gene TRBJ2-5, with 11 bases that match TRBD2. The CDR3 loop spans 16 amino acids. V shed 3 bases, J shed 5 bases, and the junction held 11 bases outside the gene matches. Germline CDR1 and CDR2: DFQATT and SNEGSKA (reference sequence). The CDR3 protein is CSARNPSGRSLETQYF. CDR3 DNA sequence: TGCAGTGCTAGGAACCCTAGCGGGAGGTCCCTGGAGACCCAGTACTTC.

This clonotype appeared a few times. The V call is TRBV6-2 or TRBV6-3, the J call TRBJ1-2; TRBD1 might be the D (6 bases). Germline V gene sequence: CDR1 MNHEY, CDR2 SVGEGT. The CDR3 runs to 14 residues. V was trimmed by 7 bases and J by 4 bases, leaving 16 bases between them. The CDR3 here is CASKQPGHSYGYTF. CDR3 sequence (DNA): TGTGCCAGCAAACAACCGGGACATTCCTATGGCTACACCTTC.